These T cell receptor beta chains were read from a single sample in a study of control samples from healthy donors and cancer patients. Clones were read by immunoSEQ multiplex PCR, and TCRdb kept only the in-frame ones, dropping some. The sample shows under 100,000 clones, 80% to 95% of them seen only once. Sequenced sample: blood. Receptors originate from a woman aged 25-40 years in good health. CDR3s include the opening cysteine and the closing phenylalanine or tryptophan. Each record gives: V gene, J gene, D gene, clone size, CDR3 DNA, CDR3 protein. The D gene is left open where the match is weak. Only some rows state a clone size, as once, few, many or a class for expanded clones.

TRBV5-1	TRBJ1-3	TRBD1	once	TGCGCCAGCAGCTTGGAGGGCAGGGGGCCGGACACCATATATTTT	CASSLEGRGPDTIYF
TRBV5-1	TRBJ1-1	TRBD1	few	TGCGCCAGCAGCTTGGGGGGACAGTGGAACACTGAAGCTTTCTTT	CASSLGGQWNTEAFF
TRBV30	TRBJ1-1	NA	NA	TGTGCCTGGAAACCGGCCGGGTGGGGCATGAACACTGAAGCTTTCTTT	CAWKPAGWGMNTEAFF
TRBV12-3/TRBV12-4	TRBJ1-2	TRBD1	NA	TGTGCCAGCAGTTTTGGAGACAGGGAAGACTACACCTTC	CASSFGDREDYTF
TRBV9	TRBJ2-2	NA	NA	TGTGCCAGCAGCGCCTCCAGGGGCACCGGGGAGCTGTTTTTT	CASSASRGTGELFF
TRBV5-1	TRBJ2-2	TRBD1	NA	TGCGCCAGCAGCTCGTCCGGGACAGGGAGGACCGGGGAGCTGTTTTTT	CASSSSGTGRTGELFF
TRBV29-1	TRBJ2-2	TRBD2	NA	TGCAGCGTTGAAGAGGTACTAGCGGGAGAGGTCGGGGAGCTGTTTTTT	CSVEEVLAGEVGELFF
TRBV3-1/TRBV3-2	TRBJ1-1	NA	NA	TGTGCCAGCAGCCAAGATCCCCCTCAAAGGAACACTGAAGCTTTCTTT	CASSQDPPQRNTEAFF
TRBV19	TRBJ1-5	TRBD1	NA	TGTGCCAGTAGCCCCGCCCCCCCGGGACAGGGAAATCAGCCCCAGCATTTT	CASSPAPPGQGNQPQHF
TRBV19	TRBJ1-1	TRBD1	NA	TGTGCCAGTAGTAGAGACAGGGGGCAGGTCGGTCGCAACACTGAAGCTTTCTTT	CASSRDRGQVGRNTEAFF
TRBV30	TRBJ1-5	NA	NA	TGTGCCTGGAGTGTACCGGGGGCCGGCAATCAGCCCCAGCATTTT	CAWSVPGAGNQPQHF